The 13 T cell receptor beta chains given below trace back to one sample, sequenced in a study of T cell changes during pregnancy in multiple sclerosis. This table comes from immunoSEQ multiplex PCR, and its TCRdb copy is limited to in-frame clones, with some not included. The sample lists about 71,000 clones, around 94% occurring once. Here the sequenced sample was peripheral blood, taken in the third trimester of pregnancy. The receptor source for this set is a female donor with multiple sclerosis, enrolled in a pregnancy study.

The genes are TRBV5-1 and TRBJ2-3, with D possibly being TRBD1 (6 bases). Germline loops: CDR1 SGHRS, CDR2 YFSETQ. V was pared by 1 base and J by 0 bases, with 9 bases between. The CDR3 is 15 amino acids. DNA for the CDR3: TGCGCCAGCAGCTTGAAGACAGGTAGCACAGATACGCAGTATTTT. Translating it yields CASSLKTGSTDTQYF.

The chain couples TRBV5-1 to TRBJ1-1; D ambiguous. Germline values: CDR1 SGHRS, CDR2 YFSETQ. The CDR3 covers 15 residues. Trimming stripped 3 bases from V and 1 base from J, with 13 bases between. The CDR3 is CASSSDTNANTEAFF. CDR3 DNA sequence: TGCGCCAGCAGCTCCGACACGAACGCGAACACTGAAGCTTTCTTT.

This chain connects TRBV6-5 to TRBJ1-2; D perhaps matches TRBD1 (5 bases). The V gene lost 5 bases and the J gene lost 5 bases, with 15 bases spanning the gap. Germline V gives CDR1 MNHEY, CDR2 SVGAGI. CDR3 length: 14 amino acids. CDR3 DNA sequence: TGTGCCAGCAGTCGGCCGGACATTAAATATGGCTACACCTTC. It encodes CASSRPDIKYGYTF.

The chain uses TRBV4-3 and TRBJ2-7; 9 positions match TRBD2. CDR3 size: 16 residues. The junction had 4 bases not matched to a gene; V was cut back by 0 bases and J by 1 base. Germline assignment: CDR1 LGHNA and CDR2 YSLEER. The CDR3 loop reads CASSQELAGHSYEQYF. CDR3 nucleotides: TGCGCCAGCAGCCAAGAACTAGCGGGCCATTCCTACGAGCAGTACTTC.

The chain couples TRBV4-1 to TRBJ1-3, with TRBD1 matching over 7 bases. J was trimmed by 4 bases and V by 5 bases; bases with no gene match: 8. Germline lookup yields CDR1 MGHRA and CDR2 YSYEKL. The length of the CDR3 is 15 residues. CDR3 region: CASSGQVYSGNTIYF. For the CDR3, the DNA is TGCGCCAGCAGCGGACAGGTATACAGCGGAAACACCATATATTTT.

CDR3 in DNA: TGTGCTAGTGGATTCGGGACAGGGACTTCCTACGAGCAGTACTTC. Translating it yields CASGFGTGTSYEQYF. The chain employs TRBV12-5 and TRBJ2-7; the match to TRBD1 covers 9 bases. Germline loops: CDR1 LGHNT, CDR2 FRNRAP. This CDR3 has 15 amino acids. The ends lost 6 bases at V and 1 base at J; junction bases unmatched: 7.

The V gene is TRBV7-6, the J gene TRBJ2-7; D gene ambiguous. The germline V and J ends were trimmed by 1 base and 7 bases, with 11 bases remaining between them. CDR3 size: 13 residues. Germline V CDR1 and CDR2: SGHVS, FNYEAQ. The CDR3 region is CASSLVATTEQYF. CDR3 DNA sequence: TGTGCCAGCAGCTTAGTTGCGACAACTGAGCAGTACTTC.

The CDR3 here is CASSRWGGAYNEQFF. CDR3 DNA sequence: TGTGCCAGCTCCCGCTGGGGGGGGGCCTACAATGAGCAGTTCTTC. The V call is TRBV18, the J call TRBJ2-1; the match to TRBD2 covers 7 bases. Trimming took 6 bases from V and 2 from J; bases not matched to a gene: 7. This CDR3 spans 15 amino acids. CDR1 is KGHSH, CDR2 LQKENI, per germline.

The chain is built from TRBV18 and TRBJ2-7; a possible D gene is TRBD2 (5 bases). The V end was cut by 0 bases, the J end by 3 bases, with 12 bases between. In germline, CDR1 is KGHSH, CDR2 LQKENI. The CDR3 length is 15 residues. CDR3 nucleotide sequence: TGTGCCAGCTCACCACCGGAGGACGGCGACTACGAGCAGTACTTC. Translating it yields CASSPPEDGDYEQYF. The full variable domain, completed using reference TRBV18 and TRBJ2-7, is NAGVMQNPRHLVRRRGQEARLRCSPMKGHSHVYWYRQLPEEGLKFMVYLQKENIIDESGMPKERFSAEFPKEGPSILRIQQVVRGDSAAYFCASSPPEDGDYEQYFGPGTRLTVT.

The genes are TRBV10-1 and TRBJ1-1; D unclear. The germline V gene encodes CDR1 WNHNN and CDR2 SYGVQD (reference sequence). With 0 bases removed from V and 3 bases from J, the gap between germline ends came to 11 bases. The CDR3 length is 15 residues. CDR3: CASSESPEWDTEAFF. CDR3 DNA sequence: TGCGCCAGCAGTGAGTCTCCGGAGTGGGACACTGAAGCTTTCTTT.

The gene calls are TRBV21-1 and TRBJ2-1; no DNA check was done on the table's D call, TRBD2. TRBV21-1 is deemed a pseudogene. This CDR3 has 15 residues. The CDR3 DNA follows: TGTGCCAGCAGCAGCACTAGGATATCCGTCGATGAGCAGTTCTTC. Translating gives CASSSTRISVDEQFF.

The gene calls are TRBV7-3 and TRBJ2-1; D might be TRBD2 (6 bases). With 5 bases removed from V and 2 bases from J, the gap between germline ends came to 16 bases. CDR1 and CDR2 from the germline V gene are SGHTA and FQGTGA. The CDR3 totals 16 residues. CDR3 in DNA: TGTGCCAGCAGCCTTTACGGCGGGGCCGCCTACAATGAGCAGTTCTTC. Translation gives CASSLYGGAAYNEQFF.

The rearrangement links TRBV19 to TRBJ2-7, with D perhaps matching TRBD1 (6 bases). The V gene lost 3 bases and the J gene lost 4 bases, with 16 bases spanning the gap. The CDR3 consists of 15 residues. CDR1 is LNHDA and CDR2 is SQIVND in the germline V gene (reference sequence). CDR3 DNA sequence: TGTGCCAGTAGTATTGGCGGCAGGGGCGGGTACGAGCAGTACTTC. Translated, it gives CASSIGGRGGYEQYF.